Shown below are 25 T cell receptor beta chains from a single sample sequenced in a study of T cell responses to AZD1222 COVID-19 vaccine. Sequencing was performed with immunoSEQ multiplex PCR; in TCRdb, only in-frame clones are kept and a portion is missing. The table includes 130,000 to 150,000 clones, 82% detected once. The sequencing here drew on peripheral blood, taken on day 0 of MenACWY control vaccination. These receptors were taken from an adult in good health.

This clone occurred once. This chain connects TRBV18 to TRBJ1-2; no reliable D call. CDR3 length: 11 amino acids. The germline V and J ends were trimmed by 6 bases and 8 bases, with 10 bases remaining between them. CDR1 is KGHSH, CDR2 LQKENI, per germline. CDR3 protein: CASSSGGGYTF. CDR3 nucleotides: TGTGCCAGCTCCTCCGGAGGGGGCTACACCTTC.

The V and J genes are TRBV2 and TRBJ1-2; no clear D. V was trimmed by 3 bases and J by 4 bases, leaving 6 bases between them. Per the germline V gene, CDR1 is SNHLY and CDR2 is FYNNEI. This CDR3 is built from 12 residues. Here the CDR3 DNA reads TGTGCCAGCAGTGACCGGGTCTATGGCTACACCTTC. Protein: CASSDRVYGYTF.

The V and J genes are TRBV3-1 (or the pseudogene TRBV3-2) and TRBJ2-1, with 7 bases matching TRBD1. In germline, CDR1 is LGHDT, CDR2 YNNKEL (reference sequence). Trimming removed 1 base from V and 8 bases from J; junction bases left unmatched: 5. The length of the CDR3 is 14 residues. This CDR3 is CASSQGNRGYEQFF. CDR3 nucleotides: TGTGCCAGCAGCCAAGGGAACAGGGGCTATGAGCAGTTCTTC.

This chain uses TRBV6-2 or TRBV6-3 with TRBJ1-2; TRBD1 might be the D (6 bases). The germline gives CDR1 MNHEY, CDR2 SVGEGT. The CDR3 loop spans 14 amino acids. V dropped 6 bases and J dropped 2 bases, with 13 bases sitting between them. The chain's CDR3 is CASSLGGTNYGYTF. CDR3 bases: TGTGCCAGCAGCCTAGGGGGAACAAACTATGGCTACACCTTC.

The rearrangement joins TRBV19 to TRBJ2-7; 7 positions agree with TRBD1. Trimming cost V 0 bases and J 4 bases; bases outside gene matches: 3. Per the germline V gene, CDR1 is LNHDA and CDR2 is SQIVND (reference sequence). The CDR3 totals 14 residues. The CDR3 coding sequence is TGTGCCAGTAGTATAGATCCCAGGGGGTACGAGCAGTACGTC. Its protein product is CASSIDPRGYEQYV.

This chain links TRBV13 with TRBJ2-2; D possibly corresponds to TRBD2 (5 bases). V lost 5 bases and J lost 6, with 13 bases in between. CDR1 and CDR2 (germline): PRHDT, FYEKMQ (reference sequence). The CDR3 is 14 amino acids. CDR3 in amino acids: CASSKRGVAGELFF. The CDR3 DNA reads TGTGCCAGCAGCAAACGGGGTGTAGCCGGGGAGCTGTTTTTT.

Details on this clone: At the DNA level, this CDR3 is encoded by other sequences in the same sample as well. The V gene is TRBV6-1, the J gene TRBJ1-2; D is unresolved. In germline, CDR1 is MNHNS, CDR2 SASEGT. CDR3 length: 12 amino acids. Trimming removed 1 base at V and 5 bases at J, with 5 bases between. CDR3 amino acids: CASSEVGYGYTF. CDR3 bases: TGTGCCAGCAGTGAAGTTGGATATGGCTACACCTTC.

This clone occurred once. V is TRBV12-5 and J is TRBJ2-5, with 8 nucleotides matching TRBD1. Germline V lookup: CDR1 LGHNT, CDR2 FRNRAP. The junction had 2 bases not matched to a gene; V was cut back by 1 base and J by 1 base. The CDR3 totals 15 residues. CDR3 nucleotide sequence: TGTGCTAGTGGTTTGGCCACAGGGGGCCAAGAGACCCAGTACTTC. As protein: CASGLATGGQETQYF.

This chain links TRBV19 with TRBJ1-1; D remains ambiguous. This CDR3 is 13 amino acids long. Between the trimmed V and J ends, which lost 5 bases and 4 bases, there was a span of 11 bases. The germline gives CDR1 LNHDA, CDR2 SQIVND (reference sequence). As DNA, the CDR3 is TGTGCCAGTAGTCTCGGTCCAGTCACTGAAGCTTTCTTT. Translated, it gives CASSLGPVTEAFF.

This clone was seen just once. The chain joins TRBV28 to TRBJ1-3; unclear D gene. Trimming removed 6 bases at V and 3 bases at J, with 6 bases between. In germline, CDR1 is MDHEN, CDR2 SYDVKM. This CDR3 is 12 amino acids long. The CDR3 region is CASSTFGNTIYF. CDR3 nucleotide sequence: TGTGCCAGCAGCACCTTTGGAAACACCATATATTTT.

The rearrangement uses TRBV10-2 and TRBJ1-2; no reliable D call. Trimming cost V 2 bases and J 7 bases, with 14 bases left between them. The germline gives CDR1 WSHSY, CDR2 SAAADI. This CDR3 spans 14 amino acids. CDR3 nucleotide sequence: TGCGCCAGCAGTGAGAGTTCGACTAAAAGTGGCTACACCTTC. Translated: CASSESSTKSGYTF.

The gene calls are TRBV28 and TRBJ2-7; D is possibly TRBD1 or TRBD2 (5 bases each). Trimming shortened V by 6 bases and J by 5 bases, and 17 bases separated the two germline ends. Germline V gene data show CDR1 as MDHEN and CDR2 as SYDVKM. This CDR3 comprises 14 residues. DNA for the CDR3: TGTGCCAGCAGAGACACGGGACGGCTAAACGAGCAGTACGTC. Protein: CASRDTGRLNEQYV.

This clone was observed once. The J gene is TRBJ1-2, the V gene TRBV2; D gene unclear. Trimming pared 5 bases from V and 4 bases from J, leaving 8 bases between. Looked up from germline, CDR1 is SNHLY and CDR2 is FYNNEI. The CDR3 covers 12 residues. The CDR3 DNA reads as TGTGCCAGCAGTCGAGCCGCCTATGGCTACACCTTC. The encoded protein is CASSRAAYGYTF. Full variable domain (outside the CDR3, taken from reference TRBV2 and TRBJ1-2): EPEVTQTPSHQVTQMGQEVILRCVPISNHLYFYWYRQILGQKVEFLVSFYNNEISEKSEIFDDQFSVERPDGSNFTLKIRSTKLEDSAMYFCASSRAAYGYTFGSGTRLTVV.

On this clone: Other DNA variants within this sample encode the same CDR3. In DNA, the CDR3 is TGTGCCAGCAGCTTAGGGGGAGTGAACACTGAAGCTTTCTTT. This gives the protein CASSLGGVNTEAFF. This chain connects TRBV11-3 to TRBJ1-1; no clear D gene. The CDR3 contains 14 residues. Germline V gene lookup returns CDR1 SGHNT and CDR2 YENEEA. Trimming shortened V by 1 base and J by 0 bases, and 6 bases separated the two germline ends.

The rearrangement joins TRBV2 to TRBJ1-6, with D perhaps TRBD1 (6 bases). Deletions cut 7 bases from V and 2 bases from J, with 12 bases between. The CDR3 has 15 amino acids. Germline V gene lookup returns CDR1 SNHLY and CDR2 FYNNEI. CDR3 amino acids: CASTLGGTYNSPLHF. The CDR3 DNA reads as TGTGCCAGCACCCTGGGGGGCACCTATAATTCACCCCTCCACTTT.

This sequence joins TRBV7-8 and TRBJ1-1; the D is unclear. V lost 5 bases, J lost 1 base, and 11 bases lay in between. The CDR3 has 14 residues. Germline CDR1 is SGHVS and CDR2 is FQNEAQ. As DNA, the CDR3 is TGTGCCAGCAGCCGAGGTGGGAGGAACACTGAAGCTTTCTTT. This gives the protein CASSRGGRNTEAFF.

The chain joins TRBV28 to TRBJ2-7; TRBD2 agrees at 10 bases. CDR1 and CDR2 (germline): MDHEN, SYDVKM. The CDR3 has 15 amino acids. V was pared by 3 bases and J by 3 bases, with 5 bases of the junction left unmatched. CDR3 DNA sequence: TGTGCCAGCAGTTTGTCAGCGGGGGGGCGCTACGAGCAGTACGTC. Translation: CASSLSAGGRYEQYV.

The rearrangement uses TRBV7-9 and TRBJ2-3; 10 nucleotides align to TRBD2. This CDR3 region has 15 residues. Trimming cost V 2 bases and J 4 bases; bases outside gene matches: 3. Per germline, CDR1 SEHNR and CDR2 FQNEAQ (reference sequence). The CDR3 nucleotides read TGTGCCAGCAGCTTATTAGCGGGGGGCGCAGATACGCAGTATTTT. This encodes CASSLLAGGADTQYF.

The J gene is TRBJ1-2, the V gene TRBV19; no firm D call. The CDR3 contains 15 residues. Germline V gene lookup returns CDR1 LNHDA and CDR2 SQIVND (reference sequence). V was shortened by 7 bases and J by 3 bases, with 18 bases between the two germline ends. CDR3 in amino acids: CASMGISGIDYGYTF. As DNA, the CDR3 is TGTGCCAGTATGGGAATCTCTGGGATTGACTATGGCTACACCTTC.

The chain uses TRBV6-2 or TRBV6-3 and TRBJ1-2; 8 nucleotides match TRBD1. The V and J ends lost 4 bases and 6 bases, in that order; junction bases with no gene match: 7. The V gene's germline CDR1 is MNHEY and CDR2 SVGEGT. The CDR3 is 14 residues long. CDR3 nucleotides: TGTGCCAGCAGTTCCTGGACAGGGAGGGATGGCTACACCTTC. Residues: CASSSWTGRDGYTF.

This clone showed up just a few times. The chain uses TRBV18 and TRBJ2-7; D is uncertain. The CDR3 is 14 residues long. Germline-derived CDR1 and CDR2 are KGHSH and LQKENI. With 6 bases removed from V and 6 bases from J, the gap between germline ends came to 18 bases. The CDR3 nucleotides are TGTGCCAGCTCTCGCGAAAACATAGGGCGCGAGCAGTACGTC. It specifies CASSRENIGREQYV.

This clone was detected only once. J is TRBJ1-6 and V is TRBV12-5, with D hard to call. The germline V gene encodes CDR1 LGHNT and CDR2 FRNRAP. V was pared by 1 base and J by 7 bases, with 11 bases between. The CDR3 is 15 residues long. CDR3 bases: TGTGCTAGTGGTTTGGACCGTTCCCCGAATTCACCCCTCCACTTT. It yields the protein CASGLDRSPNSPLHF.

The gene calls are TRBV1 and TRBJ2-3; the D call TRBD2 from the table was never checked on the DNA. TRBV1 is recorded as a pseudogene. CDR3 length: 9 amino acids. CDR3 sequence: CTSSQDGDF. The CDR3 DNA reads as TGCACCAGCAGCCAAGACGGGGATTTT.

This chain links TRBV19 with TRBJ1-2, with 8 bases matching TRBD1. The CDR3 has 15 residues. Per the germline V gene, CDR1 is LNHDA and CDR2 is SQIVND (reference sequence). The V and J ends lost 5 bases and 2 bases, in that order; junction bases with no gene match: 7. The CDR3 DNA sequence: TGTGCCAGTAGTCTTTCCGGACAGGGAAACTATGGCTACACCTTC. Its translation: CASSLSGQGNYGYTF.

The chain recombines TRBV7-6 with TRBJ2-3; D is perhaps TRBD1 (5 bases). V lost 5 bases and J 4 bases, leaving 16 bases between the germline ends. This CDR3 region has 15 residues. Germline V gene data show CDR1 as SGHVS and CDR2 as FNYEAQ. The CDR3 DNA is TGTGCCAGCAGCCCAGGACAATCCCCAGCAGATACGCAGTATTTT. Its protein product is CASSPGQSPADTQYF.